Each of the 13 T cell receptor beta chains below was sequenced from the same sample in a study of T cells in women clearing cervical HPV infection. Sequencing used immunoSEQ multiplex PCR; TCRdb keeps in-frame clones, though not all of them. Its table lists approximately 15,000 clones. Sequenced: blood buffy coat. These receptors were collected from a woman aged 18 to 75 with a cervical HPV16 infection that either progressed to CIN3+ or cleared (not recorded which).

CDR3 DNA (partial): TGTGCCAGCAGCCTAACCCAGGGCTCCTACAATGAC. This sequence encodes CASSLTQGSYND. The whole CDR3 reads CASSLTQGSYNDYTF. The rearrangement joins TRBV7-2 to TRBJ1-2; D possibly corresponds to TRBD1 (5 bases). Read data end 3 residues before the CDR3 end; the end is taken from the germline J gene. Germline V lookup: CDR1 SGHTA, CDR2 FQGNSA. This CDR3 has 15 amino acids.

Comments on this clone: The read ends 3 residues before the CDR3 terminus; that terminus is restored from the germline J gene. The chain recombines TRBV6-2 or TRBV6-3 with TRBJ2-7, with D possibly being TRBD1 (5 bases). Germline V lookup: CDR1 MNHEY, CDR2 SVGEGT. V gave up 5 bases and J gave up 3 bases, with 11 bases separating them. The CDR3 length is 13 residues. The part of the CDR3 DNA that was read is TGTGCCAGCAGTCCGGACACAAACTACGAG. Its protein product is CASSPDTNYE. From start to end, the CDR3 is CASSPDTNYEQYF.

As concerns this clone: Read data end 3 residues before the CDR3 end; the end is taken from the germline J gene. The V gene is TRBV19, the J gene TRBJ2-3; 9 nucleotides agree with TRBD1. Germline loops: CDR1 LNHDA, CDR2 SQIVND (reference sequence). The CDR3 contains 15 residues. The DNA read from the CDR3 is TGTGCCAGTAGTATGGGACAGGGTGGCAATCAGCCG. It specifies CASSMGQGGNQP. The entire CDR3 reads CASSMGQGGNQPQYF.

Notes on this clone: The missing CDR3 end, 3 residues past where the read stops, is filled in from the germline J gene. The V gene is TRBV11-2, the J gene TRBJ2-7, with TRBD2 identical over 8 bases. V lost 5 bases and J lost 0; bases outside the gene matches: 3. Germline assignment: CDR1 SGHAT and CDR2 FQNNGV. The CDR3 totals 14 residues. The CDR3 spells CASSTSGASYEQYF. The sequenced part of the CDR3 DNA is TGTGCCAGCAGCACTAGCGGAGCCTCCTACGAG.

Points on this clone: The read terminates 3 residues ahead of where the CDR3 ends, so the germline J gene completes it. The rearrangement joins TRBV2 to TRBJ2-3; the match to TRBD1 covers 12 bases. The CDR3 totals 17 residues. Per the germline V gene, CDR1 is SNHLY and CDR2 is FYNNEI. The sequenced CDR3 bases are TGTGCCAGCAGTTTCAACCGGGACAGGGGGCGCGGGCAGCCG. It encodes CASSFNRDRGRGQP. The entire CDR3 protein is CASSFNRDRGRGQPQYF.

Remarks on this clone: Read coverage stops 3 residues before the CDR3 terminus; the germline J gene supplies the remainder. The chain is built from TRBV28 and TRBJ1-2, with 12 positions matching TRBD1. The J segment lost 1 base and the V segment lost 6 bases, leaving 3 bases of the junction unmatched. Germline V gene lookup returns CDR1 MDHEN and CDR2 SYDVKM. CDR3 length: 15 residues. CDR3 sequence reads: CASRGQGAFNYGYTF. The DNA read from the CDR3 is TGTGCCAGCAGGGGACAGGGGGCGTTTAACTATGGC.

Comment on this clone: The read stops 3 residues short of the end of the CDR3; the missing end is completed from the germline J gene. The chain recombines TRBV19 with TRBJ2-1; 9 bases agree with TRBD2. Germline loops: CDR1 LNHDA, CDR2 SQIVND (reference sequence). The CDR3 consists of 17 residues. The junction had 12 bases not matched to a gene; V was cut back by 5 bases and J by 4 bases. The sequenced CDR3 bases are TGTGCCAGTAGTCCATGGTTGAGCGGGAGGCCGTACAATGAG. This gives the protein CASSPWLSGRPYNE. The complete CDR3 sequence is CASSPWLSGRPYNEQFF.

Notes on this clone: The read falls 3 residues short of the CDR3 end, and the missing part is taken from the germline J gene. The chain uses TRBV6-2 or TRBV6-3 and TRBJ1-6; TRBD1 agrees at 9 bases. The ends lost 7 bases at V and 10 bases at J; junction bases unmatched: 8. This CDR3 is built from 14 residues. Germline loops: CDR1 MNHEY, CDR2 SVGEGT. CDR3 DNA (partial): TGTGCCAGCAAACGGGACAGGGAAGCATCACCC. Its translation is CASKRDREASP. The complete CDR3 protein is CASKRDREASPLHF.

With regard to this clone: Coverage ceases 3 residues before the CDR3 finishes, and the germline J gene fills in the end. This chain uses TRBV5-1 with TRBJ2-7; 9 bases fit TRBD1. Germline CDR1 is SGHRS and CDR2 is YFSETQ. There are 16 residues in the CDR3. V shed 1 base and J 5 bases; nucleotides not matched to a gene: 10. The CDR3 bases that were read are TGCGCCAGCAGCTTGATGGGACAGGGTAATTCGGACGAG. Its protein is CASSLMGQGNSDE. The full CDR3 protein is CASSLMGQGNSDEQYF.

About this clone: Read coverage stops 3 residues before the CDR3 terminus; the germline J gene supplies the remainder. The rearrangement joins TRBV7-3 to TRBJ2-7; D gene uncertain. Trimming cost V 1 base and J 6 bases, with 13 bases left between them. This CDR3 comprises 14 residues. Germline values: CDR1 SGHTA, CDR2 FQGTGA. The CDR3 sequence: CASSLRPGRSEQYF. CDR3 DNA (partial): TGTGCCAGCAGCTTAAGACCGGGTCGGTCCGAG. The complete variable domain, with remaining parts taken from reference TRBV7-3 and TRBJ2-7, reads GAGVSQTPSNKVTEKGKYVELRCDPISGHTALYWYRQSLGQGPEFLIYFQGTGAADDSGLPNDRFFAVRPEGSVSTLKIQRTERGDSAVYLCASSLRPGRSEQYFGPGTRLTVT.

Note on this clone: The CDR3 extends 3 residues past the end of the read, so its final part is completed from the germline J gene. V is TRBV7-2 and J is TRBJ1-2, with 8 bases aligning to TRBD1. The CDR3 sequence is 14 residues long. The J segment lost 4 bases and the V segment lost 4 bases, leaving 5 bases of the junction unmatched. Germline V gene sequence: CDR1 SGHTA, CDR2 FQGNSA. CDR3 DNA, as far as it was read: TGTGCCAGCAGCTACCTAGGACAGGGCTATGGC. The encoded protein is CASSYLGQGYG. In full, the CDR3 is CASSYLGQGYGYTF.

Note on this clone: The read gets to within 3 residues of the CDR3 end, and the germline J gene fills in the rest. V gene TRBV20-1 combines with J gene TRBJ1-1; TRBD1 aligns across 7 bases. Trimming at V came to 3 bases and at J to 1 base, leaving 5 bases not matched to a gene. The CDR3 covers 14 residues. Germline V gene lookup returns CDR1 DFQATT and CDR2 SNEGSKA (reference sequence). CDR3 DNA (partial): TGCAGTGCTAGTATAGGGGGCCAGAACACTGAA. Translation: CSASIGGQNTE. The complete CDR3 sequence is CSASIGGQNTEAFF.

Concerning this clone: The read ends 3 residues shy of where the CDR3 ends; the end is completed using the germline J gene. The V and J genes are TRBV29-1 and TRBJ2-1, with 9 bases aligning to TRBD2. The CDR3 runs 15 residues. Germline V gives CDR1 SQVTM, CDR2 ANQGSEA. The V gene end was trimmed by 0 bases and the J gene end by 8 bases; junction bases not matched to a gene: 8. The CDR3: CSVEDGTSLRDEQFF. The sequenced CDR3 bases are TGCAGCGTTGAAGATGGGACTAGCCTTCGTGATGAG.